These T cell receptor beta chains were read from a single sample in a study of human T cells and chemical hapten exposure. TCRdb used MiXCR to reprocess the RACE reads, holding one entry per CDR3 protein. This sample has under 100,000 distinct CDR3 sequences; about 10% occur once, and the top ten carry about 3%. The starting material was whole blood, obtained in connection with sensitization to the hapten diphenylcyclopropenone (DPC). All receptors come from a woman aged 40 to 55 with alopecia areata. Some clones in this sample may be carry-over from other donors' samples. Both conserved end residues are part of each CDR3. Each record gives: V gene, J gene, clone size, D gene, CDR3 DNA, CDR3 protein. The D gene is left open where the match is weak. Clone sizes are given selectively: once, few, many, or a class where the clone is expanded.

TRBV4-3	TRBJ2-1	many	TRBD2	TGCGCCAGCAGCTGGGGAGGGCCCTATGAGCAGTTCTTC	CASSWGGPYEQFF
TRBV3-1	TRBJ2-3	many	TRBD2	TGTGCCAGCAGCCGGGGCCTTAGCGGGGGGTCAGGAACAGATACGCAGTATTTT	CASSRGLSGGSGTDTQYF
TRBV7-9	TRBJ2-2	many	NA	TGTGCCAGCAGCTTCGGAGACAGACTCGTGAACACCGGGGAGCTGTTTTTT	CASSFGDRLVNTGELFF
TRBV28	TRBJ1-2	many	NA	TGTGCCAGCAGTACAGCTGCTGGAGGCTACACCTTC	CASSTAAGGYTF
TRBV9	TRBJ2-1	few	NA	TGTGCCAGCAGCGTAGTGGGGCAGGGGGGCTCCTACAATGAGCAGTTCTTC	CASSVVGQGGSYNEQFF
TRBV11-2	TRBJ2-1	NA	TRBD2	TGTGCCAGCAGCTTATTACGCGGGAGAGCCAATGAGCAGTTCTTC	CASSLLRGRANEQFF
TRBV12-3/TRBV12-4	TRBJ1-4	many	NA	TGTGCCAGCACCCCAGTCCCAACTAATGAAAAACTGTTTTTT	CASTPVPTNEKLFF
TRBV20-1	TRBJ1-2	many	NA	TGCAGTGCCCATCAAGTTCGGGTTGGCTACACCTTC	CSAHQVRVGYTF
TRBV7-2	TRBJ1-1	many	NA	TGTGCCAGCAGCTTATGGGGGGCAGCCTCAAACACTGAAGCTTTCTTT	CASSLWGAASNTEAFF
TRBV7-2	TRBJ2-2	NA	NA	TGTGCCAGCAGCTTAATGCGGGGAGCGAACACCGGGGAGCTGTTTTTT	CASSLMRGANTGELFF
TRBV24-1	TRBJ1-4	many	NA	TGTGCCACCAGTGATTTGGACGGACTAGAGCTGTTTTTT	CATSDLDGLELFF
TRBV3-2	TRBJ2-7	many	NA	TGTGCCAGCAGCCAAGATCGGGACAGGGGGGACGAGCAGTACTTC	CASSQDRDRGDEQYF
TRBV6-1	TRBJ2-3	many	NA	TGTGCCAGCAGTGAGGCGGGCCACACAGATACGCAGTATTTT	CASSEAGHTDTQYF